One sample yielded the 16 T cell receptor beta chains listed below, sequenced in a study of OX40 agonist ivuxolimab in advanced cancers. Assay used: immunoSEQ multiplex PCR; TCRdb lists only in-frame clones, some missing. Here the sample spans tens of thousands of clones, less than 90% being singletons. Sequences were derived from CD4+ or CD8+ T cells sorted from blood, sampled in a trial of the OX40 agonist ivuxolimab. The receptors derive from an adult with an advanced solid tumor such as melanoma, head and neck, liver or kidney cancer.

The chain combines TRBV25-1 with TRBJ1-2; D remains ambiguous. The ends were cut back, 2 bases at V and 5 bases at J, with 12 bases in the middle. This CDR3 is 14 amino acids long. CDR1 is MGHDK, CDR2 SYGVNS, per germline. The CDR3 region is CASSEPRLAYGYTF. The DNA of the CDR3 is TGTGCCAGCAGTGAACCCCGTTTAGCATATGGCTACACCTTC.

The chain joins TRBV5-1 to TRBJ2-1; D is perhaps TRBD1 (5 bases). The CDR3 has 16 residues. The germline gives CDR1 SGHRS, CDR2 YFSETQ. Trimming removed 4 bases from V and 0 bases from J, with 14 bases in between. The CDR3 DNA reads as TGCGCCAGCAGCGGGGCGCCCCTAAGCTCCTACAATGAGCAGTTCTTC. Translation: CASSGAPLSSYNEQFF.

This clone has just a few counts. The rearrangement uses TRBV5-1 and TRBJ2-5; 10 bases fit TRBD2. V lost 5 bases to trimming and J lost 2 bases; unmatched junction nucleotides: 12. Germline CDR1 SGHRS, CDR2 YFSETQ. CDR3 length: 17 amino acids. CDR3: CASSLGTAGGLQETQYF. The CDR3 bases are TGCGCCAGCAGTCTTGGTACAGCGGGGGGGCTGCAAGAGACCCAGTACTTC.

The chain is built from TRBV7-9 and TRBJ2-7; 7 nucleotides agree with TRBD1. Germline assignment: CDR1 SEHNR and CDR2 FQNEAQ (reference sequence). The CDR3 has 14 amino acids. The trim removed 4 bases at V and 3 bases at J, leaving 6 bases unmatched. The DNA of the CDR3 is TGTGCCAGCAGCTCGGGACAGCAGAACTACGAGCAGTACTTC. It specifies CASSSGQQNYEQYF.

J is TRBJ2-3 and V is TRBV6-6; TRBD1 matches 7 bases. With 4 bases clipped from V and 2 bases from J, the junction kept 6 bases outside the gene matches. There are 15 residues in the CDR3. Germline V gene lookup returns CDR1 MNHNY and CDR2 SVGAGI (reference sequence). The CDR3 nucleotides are TGTGCCAGCAGTTTGACAGGGACCACCACAGATACGCAGTATTTT. Translated, it gives CASSLTGTTTDTQYF.

This chain uses TRBV7-3 with TRBJ2-2, with 13 bases identical to TRBD2. V shed 5 bases and J 5 bases; nucleotides not matched to a gene: 5. The germline gives CDR1 SGHTA, CDR2 FQGTGA. The CDR3 consists of 16 residues. CDR3 residues: CASSRTSGSMTGELFF. In nucleotides, the CDR3 is TGTGCCAGCAGCCGGACTAGCGGGAGTATGACCGGGGAGCTGTTTTTT.

The V gene is TRBV7-2, the J gene TRBJ2-1; 12 bases are a match to TRBD2. V gave up 6 bases and J gave up 7 bases; unmatched junction bases: 13. The CDR3 runs 17 residues. The V gene's germline CDR1 is SGHTA and CDR2 FQGNSA. For the CDR3, the DNA is TGTGCCAGCAGTCTCGAGGGGACTAGCGGGCGAAGGAATGAGCAGTTCTTC. As protein: CASSLEGTSGRRNEQFF.

The V gene is TRBV4-2, the J gene TRBJ2-5; TRBD2 matches at 7 bases. Germline loops: CDR1 LGHNA, CDR2 YNFKEQ. The junction had 6 bases not matched to a gene; V was cut back by 4 bases and J by 1 base. This CDR3 is 15 amino acids long. CDR3 sequence: CASSRATSSQETQYF. The CDR3 bases are TGTGCCAGCAGCCGAGCGACTAGCAGCCAAGAGACCCAGTACTTC.

The genes are TRBV11-1 and TRBJ2-3; TRBD1 matches at 8 bases. The V segment lost 5 bases and the J segment 6 bases; nucleotides outside the gene matches: 7. Looked up from germline, CDR1 is SGHAT and CDR2 is FQDESV (reference sequence). This CDR3 is built from 14 residues. The CDR3 DNA is TGTGCCAGCAGCGGGAGGACAGGGTTGGATACGCAGTATTTT. This gives the protein CASSGRTGLDTQYF.

This sequence joins TRBV11-3 and TRBJ1-6; the match to TRBD1 covers 7 bases. CDR3 length equals 15 residues. J was trimmed by 6 bases and V by 3 bases; bases with no gene match: 5. Looked up from germline, CDR1 is SGHNT and CDR2 is YENEEA. The CDR3 coding sequence is TGTGCCAGCAGCTTTAGGTCAGGGGGTAATTCACCCCTCCACTTT. This gives the protein CASSFRSGGNSPLHF.

The gene calls are TRBV5-4 and TRBJ1-2; D gene unclear. V was pared by 0 bases and J by 2 bases, with 5 bases between. The CDR3 extends over 13 amino acids. Germline CDR1 reads SGHNT; CDR2 reads YYREEE (reference sequence). The CDR3 DNA reads as TGTGCCAGCAGCTTGGACGAAAACTATGGCTACACCTTC. Protein: CASSLDENYGYTF.

This clone appeared a single time. This chain links TRBV6-1 with TRBJ1-5; D remains ambiguous. Germline CDR1 is MNHNS and CDR2 is SASEGT. This CDR3 spans 13 amino acids. V was clipped by 4 bases and J by 1 base, with 5 bases between them. CDR3 protein: CASSAQSNQPQHF. The CDR3 DNA is TGTGCCAGCAGTGCCCAAAGCAATCAGCCCCAGCATTTT.

The rearrangement joins TRBV28 to TRBJ2-3, with 7 bases lining up with TRBD2. Germline values: CDR1 MDHEN, CDR2 SYDVKM. The CDR3 has 16 amino acids. Trimming took 2 bases from V and 2 from J; bases not matched to a gene: 7. Here the CDR3 DNA reads TGTGCCAGCAGTTTAGCGGCTAGCGGACCCACAGATACGCAGTATTTT. Translated, it gives CASSLAASGPTDTQYF.

J is TRBJ1-3 and V is TRBV29-1; 7 bases map to TRBD1. Germline V gene sequence: CDR1 SQVTM, CDR2 ANQGSEA. Trimming at V came to 6 bases and at J to 0 bases, leaving 5 bases not matched to a gene. CDR3 length: 14 residues. Written as DNA, the CDR3 is TGCAGCGTGTGGGACAGCGTCTCTGGAAACACCATATATTTT. It is translated as CSVWDSVSGNTIYF.

The chain combines TRBV6-1 with TRBJ1-1, with TRBD1 identical over 7 bases. The CDR3 runs 15 residues. From germline, CDR1 is MNHNS and CDR2 SASEGT. Trimming cost V 6 bases and J 0 bases; bases outside gene matches: 7. The CDR3 bases are TGTGCCAGCAGCGCCGGGACAGCTATGAACACTGAAGCTTTCTTT. This encodes CASSAGTAMNTEAFF.

The V call is TRBV4-2, the J call TRBJ1-1; the D is unclear. This CDR3 has 12 amino acids. The V end lost 4 bases, the J end lost 6 bases, and 9 bases lay between the germline ends. Per germline, CDR1 LGHNA and CDR2 YNFKEQ. The CDR3 protein is CASSRGEAEAFF. The CDR3 DNA reads TGTGCCAGCAGCCGCGGGGAAGCTGAAGCTTTCTTT.